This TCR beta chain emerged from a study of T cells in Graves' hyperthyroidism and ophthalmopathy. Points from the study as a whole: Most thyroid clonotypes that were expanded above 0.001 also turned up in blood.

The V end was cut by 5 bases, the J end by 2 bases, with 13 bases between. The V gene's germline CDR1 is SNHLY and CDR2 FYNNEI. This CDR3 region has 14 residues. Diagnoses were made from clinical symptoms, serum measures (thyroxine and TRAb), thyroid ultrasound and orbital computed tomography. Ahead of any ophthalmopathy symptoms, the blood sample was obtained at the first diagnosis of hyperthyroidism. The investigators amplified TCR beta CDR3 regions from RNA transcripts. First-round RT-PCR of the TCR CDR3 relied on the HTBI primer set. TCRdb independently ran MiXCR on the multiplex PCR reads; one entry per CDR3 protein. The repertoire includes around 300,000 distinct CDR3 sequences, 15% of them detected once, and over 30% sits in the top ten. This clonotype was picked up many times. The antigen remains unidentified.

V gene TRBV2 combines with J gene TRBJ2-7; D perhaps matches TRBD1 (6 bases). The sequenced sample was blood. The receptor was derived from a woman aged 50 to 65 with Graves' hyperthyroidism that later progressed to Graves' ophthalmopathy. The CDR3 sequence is CASSYLRGPYEQYF. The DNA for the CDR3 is TGTGCCAGCAGTTACCTCAGGGGACCCTACGAGCAGTACTTC.